The rows below give T cell receptor beta chains drawn from one sample of a study of T-cell reconstitution after alpha-beta-depleted transplantation in children. One entry per CDR3 protein, called by TCRdb with MiXCR from the PCR reads. The data show about 220,000 distinct CDR3 sequences, approximately 17% seen once. The source was PBMCs, mostly from graft donor cells, collected 360 days after TCRalphabeta/CD19-depleted stem cell transplant. Source of these receptors: a male patient between 2 and 10 years old who had a stem cell transplant for acute lymphoblastic leukemia, so the T cells may come from the graft donor. Both conserved end residues are part of each CDR3. The D gene is left open where the match is weak. Only part of the rows carry a size: once, few, many, or a class if the clone is expanded.

CDR3 length,V gene,clone size,J gene,D gene,CDR3 DNA,CDR3 protein
10,TRBV25-1,many,TRBJ2-7,NA,TGTGCCAGCAGTGCCGGGGAGCAGTACTTC,CASSAGEQYF
14,TRBV4-1,few,TRBJ2-7,NA,TGCGCCAGCAGCCAAGATCGGATTTCTTACGAGCAGTACTTC,CASSQDRISYEQYF
14,TRBV7-8,many,TRBJ2-7,TRBD1,TGTGCCAGCAGCGGGACAGGGAAGAACTACGAGCAGTACTTC,CASSGTGKNYEQYF
15,TRBV5-5,NA,TRBJ2-1,NA,TGTGCCAGCAGCTTGGACAGAACTTTTTACAATGAGCAGTTCTTC,CASSLDRTFYNEQFF
13,TRBV6-2/TRBV6-3,NA,TRBJ2-1,NA,TGTGCCAGCGGGCGGGGATCGAGGAATGAGCAGTTCTTC,CASGRGSRNEQFF
14,TRBV20-1,NA,TRBJ2-7,NA,TGCAGTGCTAGAGATCAAAGGGGGGGTTGGGAGCAGTACTTC,CSARDQRGGWEQYF
16,TRBV4-3,few,TRBJ2-1,NA,TGCGCCAGCAGCCAAGAAGTGGCAAGCTCCTACAATGAGCAGTTCTTC,CASSQEVASSYNEQFF
15,TRBV5-5,few,TRBJ1-1,TRBD1,TGTGCCAGCAGCACCCTGCAGGGGGTGAACACTGAAGCTTTCTTT,CASSTLQGVNTEAFF
18,TRBV28,NA,TRBJ2-1,TRBD2,TGTGCCAGCAGTGTTTCTAGCGGGATTCCAAGCTCCTACAATGAGCAGTTCTTC,CASSVSSGIPSSYNEQFF
13,TRBV6-4,few,TRBJ1-1,NA,TGTGCCAGCAGTGACTTACCAAACACTGAAGCTTTCTTT,CASSDLPNTEAFF
14,TRBV20-1,many,TRBJ1-3,NA,TGCAGTGCTAGAACCCCGGGACAACAAAACACCATATATTTT,CSARTPGQQNTIYF
15,TRBV28,many,TRBJ2-1,NA,TGTGCCAGCAGCCAAGGACAGAACACCTACAATGAGCAGTTCTTC,CASSQGQNTYNEQFF
16,TRBV7-2,NA,TRBJ2-3,TRBD2,TGTGCCAGCAGCTTTTCAGCGGGGCGGTCCACAGATACGCAGTATTTT,CASSFSAGRSTDTQYF
19,TRBV9,NA,TRBJ2-2,NA,TGTGCCAGCAGCGTCCTACCCCTTGATAGCGGTGGAAACACCGGGGAGCTGTTTTTT,CASSVLPLDSGGNTGELFF
16,TRBV18,NA,TRBJ2-7,TRBD1,TGTGCCAGCTCACCTCCCAGGACAGGGGGCACAGACGAGCAGTACTTC,CASSPPRTGGTDEQYF
16,TRBV20-1,NA,TRBJ2-2,NA,TGCAGTGCTAGAGATCATGGGGGGGCCGACACCGGGGAGCTGTTTTTT,CSARDHGGADTGELFF
16,TRBV10-1,few,TRBJ2-1,TRBD1,TGCGCCAGCAGTGAGATGAGGGCAGGGGGCAGTTATGAGCAGTTCTTC,CASSEMRAGGSYEQFF
15,TRBV12-3/TRBV12-4,NA,TRBJ2-2,NA,TGTGCCAGCAGCGTAATCGGGGTCGGCGCCGGGGAGCTGTTTTTT,CASSVIGVGAGELFF
13,TRBV4-2,NA,TRBJ2-5,NA,TGTGGCACCAGCCTCCTCGGCGGGGAGTCCCAGTACTTC,CGTSLLGGESQYF
14,TRBV20-1,few,TRBJ2-5,TRBD2,TGCAGTGCTATCCCTCTAGCGGGACAAGAGACCCAGTACTTC,CSAIPLAGQETQYF
16,TRBV15,NA,TRBJ1-1,NA,TGTGCCACCAGCAGAGATCAGGCGAGTGCGGCCCTCGAAGCTTTCTTT,CATSRDQASAALEAFF
15,TRBV12-3/TRBV12-4,NA,TRBJ2-5,TRBD1,TGTGCCAGCAGTTCTCCCGGGACAGGGGGAGAGACCCAGTACTTC,CASSSPGTGGETQYF
12,TRBV24-1,few,TRBJ1-1,NA,TGTGCCACCACCATCTCGGTGGGGGAAGCTTTCTTT,CATTISVGEAFF
16,TRBV3-1,NA,TRBJ1-1,TRBD1,TGTGCCAGCAGCCAAGACAGCTCAGGGGGCAACACTGAAGCTTTCTTT,CASSQDSSGGNTEAFF
16,TRBV4-2,NA,TRBJ2-7,NA,TGTGCCAGCAGCCAAGGACGTGGTTGGGGGAACTACGAGCAGTACTTC,CASSQGRGWGNYEQYF
17,TRBV4-2,NA,TRBJ2-5,TRBD1,TGTGCCAGCAGCCAAAAAGGCGCCGGACAGGGAAAAGAGACCCAGTACTTC,CASSQKGAGQGKETQYF
17,TRBV4-3,NA,TRBJ2-1,TRBD2,TGCGCCAGCAGCCAAGAAGGGCTAGCGGGAGTTACGAATGAGCAGTTCTTC,CASSQEGLAGVTNEQFF
16,TRBV7-2,NA,TRBJ1-3,NA,TGTGCCAGCAGCGGGCTGGACACGCATTCTGGAAACACCATATATTTT,CASSGLDTHSGNTIYF
14,TRBV20-1,NA,TRBJ2-3,TRBD2,TGCAGTGCTCCCAGGCTAGCGGGGGGAGATACGCAGTATTTT,CSAPRLAGGDTQYF
12,TRBV5-6,few,TRBJ2-7,NA,TGTGCCAGCAGCTTGACCCTGGGCGAGCAGTACTTC,CASSLTLGEQYF
15,TRBV21-1,few,TRBJ2-1,NA,TGTGCCAGCAGCATTCGACCCTGGGAAGGCAATGAGCAGTTCTTC,CASSIRPWEGNEQFF
16,TRBV7-3,NA,TRBJ2-3,TRBD2,TGTGCCAGCAGCTTACTGGTGGGGGGGAAACCAGATACGCAGTATTTT,CASSLLVGGKPDTQYF